The present T cell receptor (beta chain) was sequenced within a study of identical twins. Study observations and caveats: Analyses based on zero insertions could be partly confounded by invariant MAIT and iNKT cells. In cord blood, abundant beta clonotypes had fewer insertions; memory showed no trend.

Template switching created a universal primer site, and the cDNA included unique molecular identifiers. A single record per CDR3 protein comes from TCRdb applying MiXCR to the 5' RACE reads. The sample yields 200,000 to 250,000 distinct CDR3 sequences, 6.5% seen once. This clonotype was counted a few times. No antigen is known for it. These data were likewise used in another study, on T cells expressing NK-cell markers. This second report adds: The use of an anti-gamma-delta TCR antibody, which was added in several experiments, restricted sorting to T cells expressing alpha-beta TCR.

Input material: CD8+ T cells sorted from blood. The TCR sequence derives from a woman between 18 and 29 years old in good health.

The CDR3 DNA sequence: TGCGCCAGCAGCCCAGGTCCCGGGACAGGGTTCGTGGCAGATACGCAGTATTTT. It specifies CASSPGPGTGFVADTQYF. The chain is built from TRBV5-1 and TRBJ2-3; 9 bases map to TRBD1. With V trimmed by 4 bases and J by 4 bases, 16 bases remained unmatched. CDR3 length: 18 residues. The germline gives CDR1 SGHRS, CDR2 YFSETQ.